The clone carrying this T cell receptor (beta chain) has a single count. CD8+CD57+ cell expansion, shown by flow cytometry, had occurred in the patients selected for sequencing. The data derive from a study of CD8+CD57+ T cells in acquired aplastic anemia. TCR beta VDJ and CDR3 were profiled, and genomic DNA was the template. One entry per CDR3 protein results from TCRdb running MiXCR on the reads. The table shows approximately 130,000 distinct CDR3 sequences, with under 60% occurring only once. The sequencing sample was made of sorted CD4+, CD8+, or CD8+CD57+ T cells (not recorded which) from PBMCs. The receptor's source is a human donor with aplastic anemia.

The CDR3 sequence: CASSPTGLTFNTGELFF. In DNA, the CDR3 is TGTGCCAGCAGCCCCACGGGGCTGACTTTTAACACCGGGGAGCTGTTTTTT. The chain employs TRBV11-2 and TRBJ2-2; perhaps D is TRBD1 or TRBD2 (5 bases each). The V end was cut by 5 bases, the J end by 2 bases, with 18 bases between. The CDR3 totals 17 residues. CDR1 is SGHAT and CDR2 is FQNNGV in the germline V gene.